This entry features one T cell receptor beta chain sequence. The data were taken from a study of blood T cell repertoires in COVID-19. The wider study: Samples came from the United States, Italy and Spain, spanning acute and convalescent COVID-19. PBMCs, B-cell-depleted T cells, or T cells were the source of the cDNA or gDNA that made up the material.

The V segment lost 0 bases and the J segment 12 bases; nucleotides outside the gene matches: 14. CDR3 length: 17 amino acids. Germline assignment: CDR1 LGHNA and CDR2 YSLEER. Authors' methods: How many nucleated cells were present was estimated from reference gene primer amplification. Profiling relied on immunoSEQ multiplex PCR, and the TCRdb table lists in-frame clones only, not all of them. For V, J and clone size, that table is used; D and trimming come from the DNA. The sample holds 650,000 to 800,000 clones, about 90% seen once. This sequence joins TRBV4-3 and TRBJ2-1; TRBD2 aligns across 10 bases. This TCR derives from a young woman with acute or convalescent COVID-19. Material for sequencing was peripheral blood. This CDR3 reads CASSQDTPSGGSGGQFF. In DNA form, the CDR3 reads TGCGCCAGCAGCCAAGATACCCCTAGCGGGGGATCAGGGGGGCAGTTCTTC.